What follows is one T cell receptor beta chain and its context. What it binds is not known. Researchers report isolating at least 6.5 million PBMCs per sample. The sample is drawn from a study of blood T cells in healthy people across ages. Regarding the study as a whole: Fewer expanded clones and more diversity marked long-lived versus aged donors.

Primers used in a second PCR of about 7 to 12 cycles were a sample-barcoded 5' primer and a J-beta primer mix. Using its own MiXCR run on the 5' RACE reads, TCRdb lists one record per CDR3 protein. This sample has 780,000 or so distinct CDR3 sequences, with 25% found just once. Trimming shortened V by 4 bases and J by 3 bases, and 12 bases separated the two germline ends. Per germline, CDR1 MGHRA and CDR2 YSYEKL. The CDR3 covers 15 residues. The sample was also reused in another study, on T cells of mothers and their children.

The rearrangement links TRBV4-1 to TRBJ2-2; D is perhaps TRBD1 or TRBD2 (5 bases each). The receptor was derived from a boy between 10 and 17 years old in good health. Specimen: blood. The chain's CDR3 is CASSLWDGYTGELFF. DNA for the CDR3: TGCGCCAGCAGCCTCTGGGACGGGTACACCGGGGAGCTGTTTTTT.